This T cell receptor beta chain is from a study of T cell responses to AZD1222 COVID-19 vaccine. Some clones are missing from TCRdb's copy, which holds only in-frame ones; the method was immunoSEQ multiplex PCR. The table includes about 180,000 clones, over 85% detected once. The CDR3 runs to 14 residues. Germline V gives CDR1 SNHLY, CDR2 FYNNEI. The V gene lost 7 bases and the J gene lost 8 bases, with 15 bases spanning the gap. The sample was peripheral blood, taken 28 days after the second dose of the MenACWY control vaccine. This chain uses TRBV2 with TRBJ1-6; the D is unclear. The receptor comes from an adult who received the MenACWY meningococcal vaccine as a control. The chain's CDR3 is CASTNMDQYSPLHF. In DNA form, the CDR3 reads TGTGCCAGCACCAATATGGATCAGTATTCACCCCTCCACTTT.